This TCR beta chain was observed in a study of blood T cell repertoires in COVID-19. Study-wide context: Sources were T cells, B-cell-depleted T cells, or PBMCs; the material itself was cDNA or gDNA.

V lost 3 bases and J lost 0, with 7 bases in between. The germline V gene encodes CDR1 SGDLS and CDR2 YYNGEE. CDR3 length equals 15 residues. Profiled with immunoSEQ multiplex PCR; TCRdb holds only in-frame clones, not every one. The sample includes 150,000 to 200,000 clones, 60% to 85% of them seen just once. Sequenced sample: peripheral blood. This receptor was taken from a man aged 55 to 70 with acute or convalescent COVID-19. The chain couples TRBV9 to TRBJ2-6; D is unclear. This CDR3 is CASSDRPSGANVLTF. CDR3 bases: TGTGCCAGCAGCGACAGACCCTCTGGGGCCAACGTCCTGACTTTC.